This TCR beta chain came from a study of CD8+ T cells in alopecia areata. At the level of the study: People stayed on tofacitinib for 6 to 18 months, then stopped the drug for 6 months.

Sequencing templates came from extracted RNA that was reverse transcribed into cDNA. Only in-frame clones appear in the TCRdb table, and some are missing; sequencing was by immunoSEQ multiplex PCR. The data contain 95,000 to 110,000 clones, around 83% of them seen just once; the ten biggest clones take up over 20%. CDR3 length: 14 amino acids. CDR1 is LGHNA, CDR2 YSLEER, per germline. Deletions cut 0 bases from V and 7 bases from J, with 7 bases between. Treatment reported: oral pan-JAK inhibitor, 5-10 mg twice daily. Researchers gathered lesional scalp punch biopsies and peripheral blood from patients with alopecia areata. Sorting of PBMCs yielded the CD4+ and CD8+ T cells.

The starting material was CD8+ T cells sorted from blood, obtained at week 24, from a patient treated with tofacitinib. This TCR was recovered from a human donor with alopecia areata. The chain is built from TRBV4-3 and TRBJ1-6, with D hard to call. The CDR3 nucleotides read TGCGCCAGCAGCCAAGACCCAGGAAATTCACCCCTCCACTTT. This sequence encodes CASSQDPGNSPLHF.